The 18 T cell receptor beta chains below were found in one sample sequenced in a study of T cells in Graves' hyperthyroidism and ophthalmopathy. TCR beta CDR3 sequences were amplified from RNA transcripts. First-round RT-PCR targeting the TCR CDR3 was performed with the HTBI primer set. TCRdb independently ran MiXCR on the multiplex PCR reads; one entry per CDR3 protein. Among approximately 400,000 distinct CDR3 sequences listed, about 14% were seen once. The sequenced material came from blood. The receptors originated from a man in his fifties with Graves' ophthalmopathy.

This clonotype appeared many times. The chain couples TRBV30 to TRBJ2-1; 11 positions agree with TRBD2. The CDR3 spans 17 residues. Germline V gene data show CDR1 as GTSNPN and CDR2 as SVGIG (reference sequence). The V and J ends lost 3 bases and 1 base, in that order; junction bases with no gene match: 8. CDR3 sequence (DNA): TGTGCCTGGAGCTTGGGACTAGCGGTAACTTCCTACAATGAGCAGTTCTTC. This codes for CAWSLGLAVTSYNEQFF.

This clonotype was seen repeatedly, ten times or more. CDR3 residues: CASSYAGLSGNTIYF. DNA of the CDR3: TGTGCCAGCAGTTATGCAGGCCTCTCTGGAAACACCATATATTTT. The chain recombines TRBV12-3 or TRBV12-4 with TRBJ1-3; D gene uncertain. V lost 4 bases, J lost 0 bases, and 10 bases lay in between. The length of the CDR3 is 15 residues.

This clonotype was observed at least ten times. The V and J genes are TRBV2 and TRBJ2-5; perhaps TRBD2 as D (6 bases). This CDR3 has 15 amino acids. V lost 4 bases, J lost 1 base, and 13 bases lay in between. Germline V CDR1 and CDR2: SNHLY, FYNNEI. For the CDR3, the DNA is TGTGCCAGCAGTGGGGGAGGTGGCGGCCAAGAGACCCAGTACTTC. Translating gives CASSGGGGGQETQYF.

J is TRBJ2-7 and V is TRBV12-3 or TRBV12-4; 13 bases align to TRBD2. This CDR3 spans 17 amino acids. With V trimmed by 2 bases and J by 3 bases, 7 bases remained unmatched. This chain's CDR3 is CASSLTGLAGRSYEQYF. CDR3 nucleotides: TGTGCCAGCAGTTTAACGGGACTAGCGGGACGTAGCTACGAGCAGTACTTC.

V gene TRBV19 combines with J gene TRBJ2-7, with no clear D. V lost 4 bases and J 6 bases, leaving 13 bases between the germline ends. Per the germline V gene, CDR1 is LNHDA and CDR2 is SQIVND (reference sequence). The CDR3 consists of 13 residues. The CDR3 coding sequence is TGTGCCAGTAGTAAGGACGGGTTCCTCGAGCAGTACTTC. It codes for CASSKDGFLEQYF.

This clonotype was found many times. The CDR3 here is CSARFSGNDEQYF. CDR3 nucleotides: TGCAGTGCTAGATTTTCCGGGAACGACGAGCAGTACTTC. The V call is TRBV20-1, the J call TRBJ2-7; D is perhaps TRBD2 (5 bases). The CDR3 runs 13 residues. Trimming stripped 2 bases from V and 5 bases from J, with 13 bases between. Germline V gene sequence: CDR1 DFQATT, CDR2 SNEGSKA (reference sequence).

This clonotype has at least ten counts. This chain connects TRBV27 to TRBJ2-7; the D is unclear. Trimming stripped 8 bases from V and 4 bases from J, with 21 bases between. CDR1 MNHEY and CDR2 SMNVEV come from the germline V gene (reference sequence). This CDR3 has 15 residues. The CDR3 region is CASAYQSWPDYEQYF. CDR3 sequence (DNA): TGTGCCAGCGCCTACCAGTCTTGGCCCGATTACGAGCAGTACTTC.

This clonotype appeared many times. The chain uses TRBV7-6 and TRBJ1-1; D unresolved. Looked up from germline, CDR1 is SGHVS and CDR2 is FNYEAQ. The CDR3 totals 16 residues. The V end was cut by 1 base, the J end by 3 bases, with 15 bases between. The CDR3 DNA sequence: TGTGCCAGCAGCTTAGACCTGGCGGGAACTTACACTGAAGCTTTCTTT. It encodes CASSLDLAGTYTEAFF.

The V gene is TRBV10-2, the J gene TRBJ1-5, with a weak D call TRBD1 (5 bases). In germline, CDR1 is WSHSY, CDR2 SAAADI. The CDR3 is 14 residues long. Trimming pared 7 bases from V and 3 bases from J, leaving 13 bases between. CDR3 protein: CASNRGVDNQPQHF. The DNA of the CDR3 is TGCGCCAGCAACCGGGGGGTGGACAATCAGCCCCAGCATTTT.

This clonotype was recorded many times. This rearrangement joins TRBV29-1 to TRBJ2-3, with D uncertain. In germline, CDR1 is SQVTM, CDR2 ANQGSEA. With 0 bases removed from V and 4 bases from J, the gap between germline ends came to 11 bases. CDR3 length equals 14 residues. The CDR3 DNA sequence: TGCAGCGTTGAAGAAGGGTTCTACGCAGATACGCAGTATTTT. It codes for CSVEEGFYADTQYF.

This clonotype was recorded a few times. J is TRBJ2-2 and V is TRBV7-2; 8 bases map to TRBD2. Germline assignment: CDR1 SGHTA and CDR2 FQGNSA. J gave up 6 bases and V 1 base, and 4 bases lay outside the gene matches. This CDR3 spans 15 amino acids. The CDR3 here is CASSLGGLGAGELFF. CDR3 coding DNA: TGTGCCAGCAGCTTAGGGGGACTAGGGGCCGGGGAGCTGTTTTTT. Full variable domain (remainder filled in from reference TRBV7-2 and TRBJ2-2): GAGVSQSPSNKVTEKGKDVELRCDPISGHTALYWYRQSLGQGLEFLIYFQGNSAPDKSGLPSDRFSAERTGGSVSTLTIQRTQQEDSAVYLCASSLGGLGAGELFFGEGSRLTVL.

This clonotype was observed at least ten times. The chain carries TRBV4-2 and TRBJ2-3, with TRBD2 identical over 8 bases. Germline V gives CDR1 LGHNA, CDR2 YNFKEQ. The CDR3 extends over 18 amino acids. V lost 0 bases, J lost 4 bases, and 12 bases stayed unmatched. The DNA for the CDR3 is TGTGCCAGCAGCCAAGATCGGAGCGGGAGTTCAGGAGCAGATACGCAGTATTTT. Its protein is CASSQDRSGSSGADTQYF.

The V gene is TRBV6-1, the J gene TRBJ2-3, with D unresolved. This CDR3 region has 10 residues. Germline V CDR1 and CDR2: MNHNS, SASEGT. The CDR3 is CGVSTDTQYF. The CDR3 nucleotides are TGTGGGGTCAGCACAGATACGCAGTATTTT.

This clonotype was recorded at least ten times. The chain is built from TRBV27 and TRBJ1-1; D may be TRBD1 (5 bases). The CDR3 extends over 15 amino acids. Deletions cut 1 base from V and 1 base from J, with 10 bases between. The germline gives CDR1 MNHEY, CDR2 SMNVEV (reference sequence). CDR3 region: CASSLFTGANTEAFF. The CDR3 DNA sequence: TGTGCCAGCAGTTTATTCACAGGTGCGAACACTGAAGCTTTCTTT.

There are many counts of this clonotype. This rearrangement joins TRBV20-1 to TRBJ2-7, with D tentatively TRBD1 or TRBD2 (5 bases each). CDR1 is DFQATT, CDR2 SNEGSKA, per germline (reference sequence). The V end was cut by 3 bases, the J end by 7 bases, with 25 bases between. The CDR3 consists of 16 residues. The CDR3 region is CSARSYGTDILTEQYF. CDR3 coding DNA: TGCAGTGCTAGGAGCTATGGGACGGACATTTTGACGGAGCAGTACTTC.

The rearrangement joins TRBV25-1 to TRBJ1-1; D might be TRBD1 (5 bases). This CDR3 is built from 13 residues. Looked up from germline, CDR1 is MGHDK and CDR2 is SYGVNS. V lost 7 bases and J lost 4, with 13 bases in between. The CDR3 nucleotides read TGTGCCAGCAAAGTGGGGGACGGCACTGAAGCTTTCTTT. Encoded protein: CASKVGDGTEAFF.

The chain has TRBV20-1 and TRBJ1-1; 8 nucleotides match TRBD1. From germline, CDR1 is DFQATT and CDR2 SNEGSKA (reference sequence). CDR3 length equals 13 residues. V shed 6 bases and J 6 bases; nucleotides not matched to a gene: 9. The CDR3 DNA reads TGCAGTGCGAGGGACAGGCCAGACGCTGAAGCTTTCTTT. This gives the protein CSARDRPDAEAFF.

This clonotype was detected ten times or more. This rearrangement joins TRBV7-9 to TRBJ2-5, with 8 bases that match TRBD1. V shed 5 bases, J shed 5 bases, and the junction held 7 bases outside the gene matches. CDR1 SEHNR and CDR2 FQNEAQ come from the germline V gene (reference sequence). This CDR3 has 14 amino acids. CDR3 DNA: TGTGCCAGCAGCAGCCAGACAGGGGCGGAGACCCAGTACTTC. It is translated as CASSSQTGAETQYF.